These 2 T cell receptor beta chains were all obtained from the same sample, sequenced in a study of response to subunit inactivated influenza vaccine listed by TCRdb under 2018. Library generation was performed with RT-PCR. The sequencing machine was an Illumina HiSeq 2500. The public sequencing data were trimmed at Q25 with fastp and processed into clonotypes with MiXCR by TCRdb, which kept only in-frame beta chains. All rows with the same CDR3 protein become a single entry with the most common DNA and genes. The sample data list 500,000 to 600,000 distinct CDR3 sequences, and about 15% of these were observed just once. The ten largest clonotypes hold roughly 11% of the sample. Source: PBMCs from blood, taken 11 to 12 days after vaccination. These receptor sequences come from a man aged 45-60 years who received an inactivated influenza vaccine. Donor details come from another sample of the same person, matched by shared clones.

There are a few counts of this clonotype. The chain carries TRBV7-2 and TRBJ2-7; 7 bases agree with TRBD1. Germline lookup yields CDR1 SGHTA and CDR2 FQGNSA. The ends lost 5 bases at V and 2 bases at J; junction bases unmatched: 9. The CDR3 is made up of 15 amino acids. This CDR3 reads CASSLQQGYAYEQYF. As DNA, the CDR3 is TGTGCCAGCAGCCTACAACAGGGGTATGCCTACGAGCAGTACTTC.

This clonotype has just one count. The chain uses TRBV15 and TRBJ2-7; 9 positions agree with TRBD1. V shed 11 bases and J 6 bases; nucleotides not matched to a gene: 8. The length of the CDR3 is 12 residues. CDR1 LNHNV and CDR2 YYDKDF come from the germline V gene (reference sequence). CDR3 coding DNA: TGTGCCGCCGGGACAGGGTTGGGCGAGCAGTACTTC. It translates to CAAGTGLGEQYF. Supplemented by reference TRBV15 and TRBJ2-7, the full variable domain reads DAMVIQNPRYQVTQFGKPVTLSCSQTLNHNVMYWYQQKSSQAPKLLFHYYDKDFNNEADTPDNFQSRRPNTSFCFLDIRSPGLGDTAMYLCAAGTGLGEQYFGPGTRLTVT.